The sequence of this TCR beta chain was determined in a study of blood T cell repertoires in COVID-19. Study background: Whether acute or convalescent, the COVID-19 samples came from the United States, Italy and Spain.

In terms of age and location, participants ranged from roughly 18 to 95 years and lived in under 30 US areas. Before being deemed recovered, Cohort 3 donors had two negative PCRs, clearance, or symptom resolution. Trimming left V 5 bases short and J 5 bases short, with 21 bases between. The CDR3 is 16 residues long. Per the germline V gene, CDR1 is PRHDT and CDR2 is FYEKMQ (reference sequence). Original processing notes: It was from reference gene primer amplification that nucleated cell counts were estimated. Repertoires were generated with immunoSEQ multiplex PCR, while TCRdb's copy carries only in-frame clones and drops some. V and J calls and clone size follow that table, whereas D and trimming were derived from the DNA. The data show about 380,000 clones, more than 85% seen once.

V and J are TRBV13 and TRBJ1-2, with unresolved D. The sequencing input was PBMCs or T cells enriched from blood (not recorded which). This clonotype was sampled from a woman aged 25-40 years who had recovered from COVID-19. The CDR3 loop reads CASSVRWAGSNYGYTF. CDR3 bases: TGTGCCAGCAGCGTTAGGTGGGCAGGTTCAAATTATGGCTACACCTTC.